The 28 T cell receptor beta chains presented below share a single source sample, sequenced in a study of post-analysis software for immune sequencing data. Study-level points and caveats: The five TRBV segments detected at higher frequency in patients than in controls included TRBV5-6, TRBV5-1 and TRBV20-1.

The library was made from cDNA and included unique molecular identifiers. TCRdb itself ran the PCR reads through MiXCR, one entry per CDR3 protein. The table records hundreds of thousands of distinct CDR3 sequences, 25% to 30% of them present only once. The antigens of these receptors remain unknown. The material sequenced was blood. These TCRs come from a girl between 5 and 17 years old with multiple sclerosis.

This clonotype was seen at least ten times. The chain joins TRBV4-3 to TRBJ2-7, with D possibly being TRBD2 (5 bases). This CDR3 comprises 13 residues. V gave up 4 bases and J gave up 1 base, with 8 bases separating them. CDR1 is LGHNA and CDR2 is YSLEER in the germline V gene. For the CDR3, the DNA is TGCGCCAGCAGCCGGACTGGGTCCTACGAGCAGTACTTC. Its translation: CASSRTGSYEQYF.

The chain employs TRBV29-1 and TRBJ2-7, with D perhaps TRBD1 or TRBD2 (5 bases each). The J call is uncertain, as TRBJ2-5 better fits the DNA end. Per the germline V gene, CDR1 is SQVTM and CDR2 is ANQGSEA. The CDR3 consists of 14 residues. Here the CDR3 reads CSVDSQGDTETQYF. The CDR3 DNA reads as TGCAGCGTTGATTCTCAGGGAGACACCGAGACCCAGTACTTC.

V is TRBV5-1 and J is TRBJ2-1; D not certain. The CDR3 is made up of 11 amino acids. The V gene's germline CDR1 is SGHRS and CDR2 YFSETQ. V lost 4 bases and J lost 8, with 7 bases in between. The CDR3 reads CASSGQDEQFF. CDR3 nucleotide sequence: TGCGCCAGCAGCGGGCAGGATGAGCAGTTCTTC.

V gene TRBV3-1 combines with J gene TRBJ1-1; weak D call: TRBD1 (5 bases). The CDR3 totals 14 residues. Germline-derived CDR1 and CDR2 are LGHDT and YNNKEL (reference sequence). Trimming shortened V by 6 bases and J by 5 bases, and 16 bases separated the two germline ends. CDR3 in amino acids: CASSPTVGGTEAFF. The CDR3 coding sequence is TGTGCCAGCAGTCCGACAGTCGGGGGAACTGAAGCTTTCTTT. The full variable domain, in which reference TRBV3-1 and TRBJ1-1 provide the parts outside the CDR3, is DTAVSQTPKYLVTQMGNDKSIKCEQNLGHDTMYWYKQDSKKFLKIMFSYNNKELIINETVPNRFSPKSPDKAHLNLHINSLELGDSAVYFCASSPTVGGTEAFFGQGTRLTVV.

A few counts support this clonotype. The chain combines TRBV7-2 with TRBJ2-3; D remains ambiguous. The CDR3 extends over 13 amino acids. Between the trimmed V and J ends, which lost 0 bases and 2 bases, there was a span of 3 bases. CDR1 and CDR2 (germline): SGHTA, FQGNSA. The CDR3: CASSLAHTDTQYF. The CDR3 DNA follows: TGTGCCAGCAGCTTAGCCCACACAGATACGCAGTATTTT.

The sample holds one count of this clonotype. The chain links TRBV2 to TRBJ2-7; D is undetermined. V lost 0 bases and J lost 3, with 18 bases in between. Germline V gene data show CDR1 as SNHLY and CDR2 as FYNNEI. CDR3 length equals 17 residues. The CDR3 reads CASSEARRVVGDYEQYF. CDR3 coding DNA: TGTGCCAGCAGTGAAGCGCGTAGGGTGGTGGGCGACTACGAGCAGTACTTC.

In the case of this clonotype: With a much larger clone just one base away, this may be a read error. The V and J genes are TRBV29-1 and TRBJ2-5, with D possibly matching TRBD2 (6 bases). This CDR3 contains 14 residues. The germline V gene has CDR1 SQVTM and CDR2 ANQGSEA. The CDR3 loop is CRLGTARGVETQYF. The DNA for the CDR3 is TGCAGACTGGGGACTGCGAGGGGAGTGGAGACCCAGTACTTC. The variable domain in full, completed from reference TRBV29-1 and TRBJ2-5, reads SAVISQKPSRDICQRGTSLTIQCQVDSQVTMMFWYRQQPGQSLTLIATANQGSEATYESGFVIDKFPISRPNLTFSTLTVSNMSPEDSSIYLCRLGTARGVETQYFGPGTRLLVL.

The table lists this clonotype with a few counts. The chain is built from TRBV9 and TRBJ1-6; TRBD1 agrees at 8 bases. The CDR3 sequence is 14 residues long. Per the germline V gene, CDR1 is SGDLS and CDR2 is YYNGEE. J was trimmed by 12 bases and V by 2 bases; bases with no gene match: 7. In DNA, the CDR3 is TGTGCCAGCAGCGTCGGACAGGGTCCCCAACCCCTCCACTTT. Translated: CASSVGQGPQPLHF.

The chain is built from TRBV20-1 and TRBJ2-4; a weak D match, TRBD2 (5 bases). This CDR3 has 15 amino acids. Trimming cost V 0 bases and J 0 bases, with 9 bases left between them. CDR1 and CDR2 (germline): DFQATT, SNEGSKA (reference sequence). CDR3 sequence: CSARDGVLAKNIQYF. The DNA for the CDR3 is TGCAGTGCTAGAGACGGGGTCCTAGCCAAAAACATTCAGTACTTC.

Remarks on this clonotype: At one boundary the junction diverges from the germline segment, which might be a read error. V and J are TRBV15 and TRBJ2-7; unclear D gene. This CDR3 region has 15 residues. Germline assignment: CDR1 LNHNV and CDR2 YYDKDF (reference sequence). CDR3 residues: CVTSRHGSHNYEQYF. The CDR3 DNA follows: TGTGTCACCAGCAGACACGGATCCCACAACTACGAGCAGTACTTC.

The chain has TRBV4-1 and TRBJ2-7; tentative D call: TRBD2 (5 bases). V was cut by 0 bases and J by 2 bases, with 23 bases left in between. The CDR3 runs to 19 residues. The V gene's germline CDR1 is MGHRA and CDR2 YSYEKL. The CDR3: CASSQELQRSAAWPYEQYF. The CDR3 DNA reads as TGCGCCAGCAGCCAAGAGTTGCAGCGGTCCGCAGCATGGCCCTACGAGCAGTACTTC.

The sample holds one count of this clonotype. This chain connects TRBV4-3 to TRBJ2-2; D remains ambiguous. CDR1 is LGHNA and CDR2 is YSLEER in the germline V gene. The CDR3 is 16 amino acids. V shed 2 bases and J shed 7 bases, with 17 bases lying between them. CDR3 residues: CASSQTSTFTGGELFF. DNA for the CDR3: TGCGCCAGCAGCCAAACTTCAACCTTCACGGGCGGGGAGCTGTTTTTT.

This clonotype was picked up many times. This chain uses TRBV12-3 or TRBV12-4 with TRBJ2-5; D gene ambiguous. V lost 6 bases and J lost 3, with 8 bases in between. The CDR3 contains 12 residues. This CDR3 reads CASSNPKETQYF. DNA for the CDR3: TGTGCCAGCAGCAATCCTAAAGAGACCCAGTACTTC.

The chain is built from TRBV29-1 and TRBJ2-1; TRBD2 matches 14 bases. CDR1 and CDR2 (germline): SQVTM, ANQGSEA. Unmatched junction bases numbered 12, after V lost 7 bases and J lost 7 bases. This CDR3 region has 16 residues. CDR3 region: CSARRTGTSGSNEQFF. The DNA of the CDR3 is TGCAGCGCCCGGAGAACCGGGACTAGCGGGAGTAATGAGCAGTTCTTC.

The chain combines TRBV6-1 with TRBJ2-6; maybe TRBD2 (7 bases). The V gene's germline CDR1 is MNHNS and CDR2 SASEGT. The V end was cut by 8 bases, the J end by 2 bases, with 13 bases between. The CDR3 spans 15 residues. CDR3 in DNA: TGTGCCAGCGGTTCGGGGGGCACTGGGGCCAACGTCCTGACTTTC. This encodes CASGSGGTGANVLTF.

The J gene is TRBJ1-5, the V gene TRBV7-2; D is undetermined. CDR3 length equals 14 residues. Germline-derived CDR1 and CDR2 are SGHTA and FQGNSA. V shed 6 bases and J shed 0 bases, with 9 bases lying between them. The CDR3 is CASRPGFSNQPQHF. The CDR3 coding sequence is TGTGCCAGCAGACCAGGCTTTAGCAATCAGCCCCAGCATTTT.

The chain joins TRBV2 to TRBJ1-4; D gene unclear. The CDR3 is made up of 13 amino acids. V was shortened by 4 bases and J by 8 bases, with 11 bases between the two germline ends. CDR1 is SNHLY and CDR2 is FYNNEI in the germline V gene. CDR3 loop: CASSGSTGEKLFF. CDR3 sequence (DNA): TGTGCCAGCAGTGGCAGCACGGGGGAAAAACTGTTTTTT. Filled out from reference TRBV2 and TRBJ1-4, the complete variable domain reads EPEVTQTPSHQVTQMGQEVILRCVPISNHLYFYWYRQILGQKVEFLVSFYNNEISEKSEIFDDQFSVERPDGSNFTLKIRSTKLEDSAMYFCASSGSTGEKLFFGSGTQLSVL.

The V call is TRBV4-2, the J call TRBJ2-2; 7 nucleotides match TRBD1. The V gene end was trimmed by 6 bases and the J gene end by 4 bases; junction bases not matched to a gene: 5. Germline CDR1 and CDR2: LGHNA and YNFKEQ. This CDR3 has 14 residues. The CDR3 region is CASRQTGVTGELFF. CDR3 coding DNA: TGTGCCAGCAGGCAAACAGGGGTCACCGGGGAGCTGTTTTTT.

This clonotype was observed at least ten times. The chain is built from TRBV2 and TRBJ2-7; no clear D gene. Trimming shortened V by 5 bases and J by 2 bases, and 7 bases separated the two germline ends. This CDR3 has 12 residues. CDR1 and CDR2 (germline): SNHLY, FYNNEI. The CDR3 nucleotides read TGTGCCAGCAGTCCCGCCCCCTACGAGCAGTACTTC. Translation gives CASSPAPYEQYF.

The chain couples TRBV6-5 to TRBJ1-4, with 10 bases lining up with TRBD1. This CDR3 is built from 15 residues. Germline trimming cut 5 bases from V and 6 bases from J; bases unmatched to any gene: 6. The germline CDR1 and CDR2 sequences are MNHEY and SVGAGI. The CDR3 spells CASSRTGTGDEKLFF. CDR3 in DNA: TGTGCCAGCAGTAGAACCGGGACAGGGGATGAAAAACTGTTTTTT.

Worth noting for this clonotype: A much larger clone lies a single base off, so this may be a read error. The chain links TRBV20-1 to TRBJ2-3; D gene uncertain. Germline CDR1 is DFQATT and CDR2 is SNEGSKA (reference sequence). The CDR3 runs 12 residues. CDR3 nucleotides: TGCAGGGCTAGGGTTCCAGGAGATACGCAGTATTTT. Residues: CRARVPGDTQYF.

In this sample, this clonotype turned up once. This chain uses TRBV10-3 with TRBJ2-2, with D possibly TRBD2 on 6 matching bases. In germline, CDR1 is ENHRY, CDR2 SYGVKD. There are 13 residues in the CDR3. V was trimmed by 8 bases and J by 8 bases, leaving 15 bases between them. The CDR3 sequence: CAIPHRGTGELFF. The CDR3 DNA reads TGTGCCATCCCCCACCGGGGGACTGGGGAGCTGTTTTTT.

This clonotype was counted between two and nine times. J is TRBJ1-2 and V is TRBV20-1; D remains ambiguous. The CDR3 has 14 residues. From germline, CDR1 is DFQATT and CDR2 SNEGSKA (reference sequence). Trimming shortened V by 3 bases and J by 8 bases, and 19 bases separated the two germline ends. Written as DNA, the CDR3 is TGCAGTGCTAGTGACCTAAGGAGGATGGGGGGCTACACCTTC. Its protein is CSASDLRRMGGYTF.

This chain joins TRBV3-1 and TRBJ2-1; 9 bases map to TRBD2. J lost 5 bases, V lost 4 bases, and 9 bases had no gene match. Germline V CDR1 and CDR2: LGHDT, YNNKEL (reference sequence). This CDR3 is built from 16 residues. CDR3 in amino acids: CASSPTWAGGDNEQFF. The CDR3 DNA reads TGTGCCAGCAGCCCCACTTGGGCGGGAGGGGACAATGAGCAGTTCTTC.

V and J are TRBV29-1 and TRBJ2-4; 11 nucleotides match TRBD1. Germline CDR1 SQVTM, CDR2 ANQGSEA. The CDR3 consists of 15 residues. Trimming cost V 3 bases and J 0 bases; bases outside gene matches: 1. DNA for the CDR3: TGCAGCGTTGAGGACAGGGGGCGAGCCAAAAACATTCAGTACTTC. Amino acid sequence: CSVEDRGRAKNIQYF.

This clonotype was found a few times. The chain is built from TRBV28 and TRBJ1-5; a weak D match, TRBD1 (6 bases). The CDR3 length is 14 residues. The V end was cut by 6 bases, the J end by 2 bases, with 11 bases between. Germline lookup yields CDR1 MDHEN and CDR2 SYDVKM. CDR3 in amino acids: CASRYNRGNQPQHF. CDR3 coding DNA: TGTGCCAGCAGATACAACAGGGGCAATCAGCCCCAGCATTTT.

This clonotype has only a few counts. The J gene is TRBJ2-3, the V gene TRBV4-3; 7 bases are shared with TRBD1. V shed 1 base and J 3 bases; nucleotides not matched to a gene: 7. Germline V CDR1 and CDR2: LGHNA, YSLEER. The CDR3 runs 16 residues. The CDR3 DNA reads as TGCGCCAGCAGCCAAGGGTCACAGGGGTGGACAGATACGCAGTATTTT. Protein product: CASSQGSQGWTDTQYF.

On this clonotype: The junction differs from germline at one of its ends, possibly a read error. This rearrangement joins TRBV28 to TRBJ1-6, with D possibly being TRBD1 (5 bases). Germline-derived CDR1 and CDR2 are MDHEN and SYDVKM. The CDR3 contains 14 residues. DNA for the CDR3: TGTGCCAGCCGTTTGCAGGGAGGCGATTCACCCCTCCACTTT. Translated: CASRLQGGDSPLHF.